This T cell receptor beta chain was retrieved from a study of regulatory T cells in long-lasting Graves disease. For the study at large: Patients met the persistent Graves' disease definition after over 5 years of antithyroid drugs with positive TSH receptor antibodies. Study observations and caveats: TRBV28, TRBJ1-2 and TRBJ2-5 emerged as the favored segments in persistent disease.

V lost 5 bases, J lost 4 bases, and 10 bases stayed unmatched. This CDR3 is built from 14 residues. In germline, CDR1 is DFQATT, CDR2 SNEGSKA (reference sequence). To make TCR beta libraries, researchers used iRepertoire HTBI primers and Arm-PCR of CDR3 regions. In the original analysis: From all samples, identification returned 12 to 15 TRBJ and just over 60 TRBV segments. TCRdb re-analysed the multiplex PCR reads in MiXCR, keeping a single row per CDR3 protein. The V and J calls here are based on TCRdb, not the publication. The sample records more than 350,000 distinct CDR3 sequences, 21% being singletons. Details on this clonotype: Its target is unknown.

As to time point: persistent/refractory GD, antithyroid drugs over 5 years with positive TRAb. The authors made the TCR library using RNA they extracted from PBMCs. The patient group derived from an endocrinology department in Xi'an, China. The clonotype originates from a female donor with Graves disease. Sample: peripheral blood mononuclear cells (PBMCs), taken when the disease was refractory, from a patient treated with antithyroid drugs. The V call is TRBV20-1, the J call TRBJ2-7, with 8 bases fitting TRBD2. Here the CDR3 reads CSAPLLAGSYEQYF. CDR3 in DNA: TGCAGTGCTCCCTTATTAGCGGGGTCATACGAGCAGTACTTC.